This TCR beta chain was obtained from a study of T-cell reconstitution after alpha-beta-depleted transplantation in children (dated by TCRdb to 2016 to 2018). At the level of the whole study: The study quantitatively tracked T-cell immune reconstitution after TCRalphabeta/CD19-depleted allogeneic hematopoietic cell transplantation in children using TCR repertoire profiling.

The library was prepared using PCR. These reads were obtained on an Illumina HiSeq 2500. TCR libraries were prepared with molecular barcoding, using unique molecular identifiers to normalize TCRbeta repertoire quantification. TCRdb cleaned the public reads at Q25 with fastp, built clones with MiXCR and kept in-frame beta chains. Every entry covers one CDR3 protein and lists the most common genes and DNA from its rows. The sample yields some 520,000 distinct CDR3 sequences; 30% to 35% were counted once. Of the sample, 2% to 3% is held by the ten largest clones. This clonotype occurred a few times. The antigen it binds to is not known. There are no base qualities to consult, and no much larger clone falls within one base. The CDR1 and CDR2 encoded by the germline V gene (reference sequence) are MNHEY and SMNVEV. The cysteine opens and the phenylalanine closes a CDR3 of 15 amino acids. Of all the DNA, just the CDR3 is kept, 45 bases in frame from base 1. The germline ends are 8 bases apart after V is trimmed by 2 bases and J by 3 bases.

This specimen consisted of PBMCs from the stem cell graft donor, obtained from the stem cell graft. The clonotype comes from a human donor who donated a stem cell graft to a child with aplastic anemia. The rearranged segments are TRBV27 and TRBJ2-6, with the D gene call left open. The DNA reads as follows: TGTGCCAGCAGTTTAGAGTATTATGGGGCCAACGTCCTGACTTTC. Translated, this gives CASSLEYYGANVLTF.